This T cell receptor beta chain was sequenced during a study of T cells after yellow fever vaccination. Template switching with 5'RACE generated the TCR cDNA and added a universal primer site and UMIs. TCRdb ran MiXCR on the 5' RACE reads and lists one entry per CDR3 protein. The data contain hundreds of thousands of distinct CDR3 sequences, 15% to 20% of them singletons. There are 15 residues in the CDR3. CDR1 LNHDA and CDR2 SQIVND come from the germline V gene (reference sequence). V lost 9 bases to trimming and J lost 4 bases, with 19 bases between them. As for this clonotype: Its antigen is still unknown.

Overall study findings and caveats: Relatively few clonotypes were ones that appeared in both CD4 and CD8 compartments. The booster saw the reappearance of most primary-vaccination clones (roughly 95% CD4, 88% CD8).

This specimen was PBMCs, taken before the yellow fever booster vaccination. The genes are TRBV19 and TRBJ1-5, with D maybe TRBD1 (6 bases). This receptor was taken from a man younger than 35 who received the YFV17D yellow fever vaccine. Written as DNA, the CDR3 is TGTGCCAGGACTACGAGGGGGGATGGTAATCAGCCCCAGCATTTT. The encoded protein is CARTTRGDGNQPQHF.